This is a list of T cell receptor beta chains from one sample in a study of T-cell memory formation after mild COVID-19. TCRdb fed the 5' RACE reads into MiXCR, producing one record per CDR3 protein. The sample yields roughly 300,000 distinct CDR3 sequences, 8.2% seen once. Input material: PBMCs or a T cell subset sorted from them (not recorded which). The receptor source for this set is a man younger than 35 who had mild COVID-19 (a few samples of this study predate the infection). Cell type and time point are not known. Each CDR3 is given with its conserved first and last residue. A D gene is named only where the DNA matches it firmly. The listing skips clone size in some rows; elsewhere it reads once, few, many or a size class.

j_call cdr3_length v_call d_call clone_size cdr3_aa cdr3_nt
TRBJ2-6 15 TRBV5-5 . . CASSSQGYGANVLTF TGTGCCAGCAGCTCCCAGGGCTATGGGGCCAACGTCCTGACTTTC
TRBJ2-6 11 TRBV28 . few CASNGANVLTF TGTGCCAGTAACGGGGCCAACGTCCTGACTTTC
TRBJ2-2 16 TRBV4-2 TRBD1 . CASSRDRGRHTGELFF TGTGCCAGCAGCCGGGACAGGGGGCGGCACACCGGGGAGCTGTTTTTT
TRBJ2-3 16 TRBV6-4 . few CASSIFGTRSTDTQYF TGTGCCAGCAGCATTTTTGGGACGAGGAGCACAGATACGCAGTATTTT
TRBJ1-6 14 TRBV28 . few CASAPRTGGSPLHF TGTGCCAGCGCTCCCCGGACCGGGGGTTCACCCCTCCACTTT
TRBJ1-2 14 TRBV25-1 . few CASSDNPSNYGYTF TGTGCCAGCAGTGACAACCCCTCGAACTATGGCTACACCTTC
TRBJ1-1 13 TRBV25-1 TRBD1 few CASSKGQRTEAFF TGTGCCAGCAGTAAGGGACAGAGGACTGAAGCTTTCTTT
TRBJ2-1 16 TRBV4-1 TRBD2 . CASSQVGGVSYNEQFF TGCGCCAGCAGCCAAGTGGGGGGGGTTTCCTACAATGAGCAGTTCTTC
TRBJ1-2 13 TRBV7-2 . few CASSLYAADGYTF TGTGCCAGCAGCTTGTATGCGGCTGATGGCTACACCTTC
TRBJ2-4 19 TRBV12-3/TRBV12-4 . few CASSCDPSQTEIFKNIQYF TGTGCCAGCAGTTGCGACCCCTCGCAGACCGAAATCTTCAAAAACATTCAGTACTTC
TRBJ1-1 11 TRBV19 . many CASGRGTEAFF TGTGCCAGTGGACGTGGTACTGAAGCTTTCTTT
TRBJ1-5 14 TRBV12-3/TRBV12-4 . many CASSHTGSRQPQHF TGTGCCAGCAGCCATACAGGGTCTAGGCAGCCCCAGCATTTT
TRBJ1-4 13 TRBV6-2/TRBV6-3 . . CASADTSNEKLFF TGTGCCAGCGCGGACACCTCTAATGAAAAACTGTTTTTT
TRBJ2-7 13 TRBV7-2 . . CASSPTGRNEQYF TGTGCCAGCAGCCCGACAGGGAGGAACGAGCAGTACTTC
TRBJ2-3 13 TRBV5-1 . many CASSPGFPDTQYF TGCGCCAGCAGCCCCGGCTTCCCAGATACGCAGTATTTT
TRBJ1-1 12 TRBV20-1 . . CSAKDGGTEAFF TGCAGTGCTAAAGATGGGGGGACTGAAGCTTTCTTT
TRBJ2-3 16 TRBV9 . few CASSAGGPYSTDTQYF TGTGCCAGCAGCGCTGGGGGGCCCTACTCCACAGATACGCAGTATTTT
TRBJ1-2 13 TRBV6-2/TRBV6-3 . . CASNFGQIYGYTF TGTGCCAGCAACTTTGGACAGATCTATGGCTACACCTTC
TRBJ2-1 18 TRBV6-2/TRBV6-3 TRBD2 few CASSYNVGTSGEYNEQFF TGTGCCAGCAGTTACAACGTCGGGACTAGCGGGGAGTACAATGAGCAGTTCTTC
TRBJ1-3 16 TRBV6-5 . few CASSYGVHGAGNTIYF TGTGCCAGCAGTTACGGTGTCCACGGGGCTGGAAACACCATATATTTT
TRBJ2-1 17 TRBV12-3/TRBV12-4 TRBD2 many CASLPGLAGGVGNEQFF TGTGCCAGTCTGCCGGGACTAGCGGGGGGGGTAGGCAATGAGCAGTTCTTC
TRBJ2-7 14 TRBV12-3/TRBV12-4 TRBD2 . CASSLPGGAGEQYF TGTGCCAGCAGTTTACCGGGGGGGGCCGGCGAGCAGTACTTC
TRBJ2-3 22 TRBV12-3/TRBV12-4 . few CASRSYRDSVTTWDYFTDTQYF TGTGCCAGCAGATCCTACCGGGACAGCGTTACCACTTGGGACTACTTCACAGATACGCAGTATTTT
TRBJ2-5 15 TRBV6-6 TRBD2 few CASRSPGGLAETQYF TGTGCCAGCAGATCACCCGGCGGACTAGCAGAGACCCAGTACTTC
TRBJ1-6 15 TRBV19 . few CASSITGRDKAPLHF TGTGCCAGTAGTATTACCGGACGCGATAAGGCACCCCTCCACTTT
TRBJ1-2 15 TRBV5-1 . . CASSLAVRDPYGYTF TGCGCCAGCAGCTTGGCCGTTCGGGATCCGTATGGCTACACCTTC
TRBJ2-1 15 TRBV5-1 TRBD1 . CASSAQGTPGDEQFF TGCGCCAGCAGCGCACAGGGGACCCCCGGTGATGAGCAGTTCTTC
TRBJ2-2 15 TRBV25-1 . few CASSRVPDPTGELFF TGTGCCAGCAGTAGGGTGCCGGACCCCACCGGGGAGCTGTTTTTT
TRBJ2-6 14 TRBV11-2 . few CASGLGSGANVLTF TGTGCCAGCGGACTGGGGTCTGGGGCCAACGTCCTGACTTTC
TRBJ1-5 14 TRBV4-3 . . CASSQGPDNQPQHF TGCGCCAGCAGCCAGGGACCAGACAATCAGCCCCAGCATTTT
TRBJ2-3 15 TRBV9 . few CASSVGTASTDTQYF TGTGCCAGCAGCGTAGGGACAGCTAGCACAGATACGCAGTATTTT
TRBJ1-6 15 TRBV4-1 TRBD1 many CASSQPGQGGSPLHF TGCGCCAGCAGCCAACCGGGACAGGGTGGATCACCCCTCCACTTT
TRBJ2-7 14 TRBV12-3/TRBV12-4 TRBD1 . CASTMGQGTYEQYF TGTGCCAGCACCATGGGACAGGGTACCTACGAGCAGTACTTC
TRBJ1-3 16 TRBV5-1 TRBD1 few CASSLEGTGSGNTIYF TGCGCCAGCAGCTTGGAAGGGACAGGGTCTGGAAACACCATATATTTT
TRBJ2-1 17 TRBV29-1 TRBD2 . CSVEEPLAGGPRDEQFF TGCAGCGTTGAAGAGCCCCTAGCGGGGGGGCCTAGGGATGAGCAGTTCTTC
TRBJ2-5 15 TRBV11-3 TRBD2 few CASSSGTSLSETQYF TGTGCCAGCAGCTCGGGGACTAGTTTATCAGAGACCCAGTACTTC
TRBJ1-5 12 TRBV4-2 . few CASSQVNQPQHF TGTGCCAGCAGCCAAGTAAATCAGCCCCAGCATTTT
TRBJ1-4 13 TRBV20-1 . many CSAPGVVGEKLFF TGCAGTGCCCCAGGGGTGGTGGGTGAAAAACTGTTTTTT
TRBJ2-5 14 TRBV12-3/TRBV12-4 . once CASSHSGGAETQYF TGTGCCAGCAGCCACAGTGGGGGGGCCGAGACCCAGTACTTC
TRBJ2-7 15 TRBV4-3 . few CASSQDPRSSYEQYF TGCGCCAGCAGCCAAGATCCCAGGAGCTCCTACGAGCAGTACTTC
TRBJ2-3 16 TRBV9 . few CASSVVLDSSTDTQYF TGTGCCAGCAGCGTAGTTTTAGATTCAAGCACAGATACGCAGTATTTT
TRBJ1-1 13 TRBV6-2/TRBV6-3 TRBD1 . CASSRPGGIEAFF TGTGCCAGCAGCCGCCCAGGGGGAATTGAAGCTTTCTTT
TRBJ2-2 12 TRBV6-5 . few CASSYYGGELFF TGTGCCAGCAGTTACTATGGGGGGGAGCTGTTTTTT
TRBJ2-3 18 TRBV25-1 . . CASTPGARLAESTDTQYF TGTGCCAGCACCCCGGGGGCCCGACTAGCCGAAAGCACAGATACGCAGTATTTT
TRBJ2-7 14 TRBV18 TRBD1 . CASSLVGTGAWQYF TGTGCCAGCTCACTTGTCGGGACAGGTGCGTGGCAGTACTTC
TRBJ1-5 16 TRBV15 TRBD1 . CATSRDRGGGSQPQHF TGTGCCACCAGCAGAGATAGGGGAGGGGGCAGTCAGCCCCAGCATTTT
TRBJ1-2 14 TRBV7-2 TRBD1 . CASSSTQGAHGYTF TGTGCCAGCAGCTCGACACAGGGGGCGCATGGCTACACCTTC